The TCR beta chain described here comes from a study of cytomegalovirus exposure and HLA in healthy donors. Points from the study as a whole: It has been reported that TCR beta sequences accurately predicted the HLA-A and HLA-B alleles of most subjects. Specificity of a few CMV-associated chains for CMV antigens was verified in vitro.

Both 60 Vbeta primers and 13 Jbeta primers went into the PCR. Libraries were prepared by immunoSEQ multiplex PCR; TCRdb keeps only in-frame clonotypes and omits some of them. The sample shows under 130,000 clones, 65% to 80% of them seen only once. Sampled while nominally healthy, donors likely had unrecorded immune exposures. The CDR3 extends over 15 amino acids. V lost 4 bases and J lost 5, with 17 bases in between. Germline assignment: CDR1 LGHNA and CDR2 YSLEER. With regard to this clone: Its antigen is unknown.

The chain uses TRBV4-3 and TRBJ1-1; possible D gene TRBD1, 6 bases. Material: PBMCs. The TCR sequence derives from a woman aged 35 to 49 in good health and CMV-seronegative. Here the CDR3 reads CASSLRLWGLTEAFF. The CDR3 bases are TGCGCCAGCAGCCTACGCCTTTGGGGGCTGACTGAAGCTTTCTTT.